A single sample gave rise to the 29 T cell receptor beta chains below, sequenced in a study of blood T cells in healthy people across ages. Sample-barcoded 5' priming and a J-beta primer mix drove a second PCR of roughly 6 to 12 cycles. From the 5' RACE reads, TCRdb called clonotypes with MiXCR, one entry per CDR3 protein. This table has about 1.4 million distinct CDR3 sequences, approximately 63% appearing once. Material: blood. These receptors were taken from a young man in good health.

The genes are TRBV10-3 and TRBJ2-1; the D gene is possibly TRBD2 (7 bases). The CDR3 runs to 12 residues. Germline V lookup: CDR1 ENHRY, CDR2 SYGVKD. CDR3 protein: CAFGRGGNEQFF. DNA of the CDR3: TGTGCTTTCGGAAGGGGGGGCAATGAGCAGTTCTTC.

The J gene is TRBJ2-6, the V gene TRBV15; TRBD1 might be the D (6 bases). Trimming shortened V by 2 bases and J by 2 bases, and 16 bases separated the two germline ends. CDR3 length equals 18 residues. The germline gives CDR1 LNHNV, CDR2 YYDKDF (reference sequence). As DNA, the CDR3 is TGTGCCACCAGCAGACCACCTCCAGGGGTTACTGGGGCCAACGTCCTGACTTTC. This encodes CATSRPPPGVTGANVLTF. The complete variable domain, with remaining parts taken from reference TRBV15 and TRBJ2-6, reads DAMVIQNPRYQVTQFGKPVTLSCSQTLNHNVMYWYQQKSSQAPKLLFHYYDKDFNNEADTPDNFQSRRPNTSFCFLDIRSPGLGDTAMYLCATSRPPPGVTGANVLTFGAGSRLTVL.

The V gene is TRBV10-3, the J gene TRBJ2-4; D may be TRBD1 or TRBD2 (6 bases each). V lost 5 bases, J lost 13 bases, and 15 bases lay in between. The CDR3 is 12 residues long. Germline CDR1 ENHRY, CDR2 SYGVKD. Here the CDR3 reads CAISRDNREQYF. In DNA form, the CDR3 reads TGTGCCATCAGTCGGGACAACCGGGAGCAGTACTTC.

This clonotype was counted between two and nine times. The rearrangement uses TRBV7-2 and TRBJ1-2, with unresolved D. Trimming stripped 5 bases from V and 7 bases from J, with 17 bases between. The CDR3 spans 14 residues. Germline V gene data show CDR1 as SGHTA and CDR2 as FQGNSA. The CDR3 DNA follows: TGTGCCAGCAGCCTGCCCGTGTCCTATGTTGGCTACACCTTC. The encoded protein is CASSLPVSYVGYTF.

This clonotype has more than one count but fewer than ten. This chain joins TRBV4-1 and TRBJ2-5; 13 bases align to TRBD2. CDR3 size: 18 residues. The germline CDR1 and CDR2 sequences are MGHRA and YSYEKL. J was trimmed by 4 bases and V by 4 bases; bases with no gene match: 12. The CDR3 DNA reads as TGCGCCAGCAGCCCCTATTGGACTAGCGGGAGCGGTGGAGAGACCCAGTACTTC. Its translation: CASSPYWTSGSGGETQYF.

This clonotype occurred once. The gene calls are TRBV19 and TRBJ1-1; 7 bases map to TRBD1. In germline, CDR1 is LNHDA, CDR2 SQIVND (reference sequence). The ends lost 7 bases at V and 5 bases at J; junction bases unmatched: 10. This CDR3 has 14 residues. The CDR3 DNA follows: TGTGCCAGTATGAAACCGGGACAGCGGACTGAAGCTTTCTTT. Protein sequence: CASMKPGQRTEAFF. Drawing the rest from reference TRBV19 and TRBJ1-1, the complete variable domain is DGGITQSPKYLFRKEGQNVTLSCEQNLNHDAMYWYRQDPGQGLRLIYYSQIVNDFQKGDIAEGYSVSREKKESFPLTVTSAQKNPTAFYLCASMKPGQRTEAFFGQGTRLTVV.

The J gene is TRBJ2-4, the V gene TRBV4-1; tentative D call: TRBD2 (6 bases). The closer fit of TRBJ2-7 to the DNA end suggests the J call may be wrong. This CDR3 region has 13 residues. CDR1 is MGHRA and CDR2 is YSYEKL in the germline V gene. The CDR3 coding sequence is TGCGCCAGCAGCCAGGAGGACTATTACGAGCAGTACTTC. This encodes CASSQEDYYEQYF.

This clonotype showed up just once. The J gene is TRBJ2-2, the V gene TRBV29-1; 8 bases agree with TRBD2. The CDR3 consists of 15 residues. Per the germline V gene, CDR1 is SQVTM and CDR2 is ANQGSEA. With V trimmed by 5 bases and J by 2 bases, 7 bases remained unmatched. As DNA, the CDR3 is TGCAGCGTTAACCCCGGGGGGGGTAACACCGGGGAGCTGTTTTTT. This sequence encodes CSVNPGGGNTGELFF.

This clonotype was detected only a few times. The J gene is TRBJ1-2, the V gene TRBV7-2; D not certain. The germline gives CDR1 SGHTA, CDR2 FQGNSA. The CDR3 runs to 15 residues. The V gene lost 5 bases and the J gene lost 0 bases, with 13 bases spanning the gap. The chain's CDR3 is CASSPGGLANYGYTF. The DNA of the CDR3 is TGTGCCAGCAGCCCCGGAGGTTTAGCTAACTATGGCTACACCTTC. Using reference TRBV7-2 and TRBJ1-2 for the parts outside the CDR3, the full variable domain is GAGVSQSPSNKVTEKGKDVELRCDPISGHTALYWYRQSLGQGLEFLIYFQGNSAPDKSGLPSDRFSAERTGGSVSTLTIQRTQQEDSAVYLCASSPGGLANYGYTFGSGTRLTVV.

This chain uses TRBV20-1 with TRBJ1-5; 7 bases match TRBD1. This CDR3 spans 13 amino acids. Germline V CDR1 and CDR2: DFQATT, SNEGSKA (reference sequence). The CDR3 region is CSAGDSFNQPQHF. The CDR3 DNA reads TGCAGCGCCGGGGACAGCTTTAATCAGCCCCAGCATTTT.

The chain uses TRBV7-6 and TRBJ2-7; no clear D. V lost 5 bases to trimming and J lost 2 bases, with 13 bases between them. The CDR3 is 14 amino acids. The germline CDR1 and CDR2 sequences are SGHVS and FNYEAQ. Written as DNA, the CDR3 is TGTGCCAGCAGCGTATCGGTGGATACCTACGAGCAGTACTTC. Translation: CASSVSVDTYEQYF.

The chain links TRBV29-1 to TRBJ2-1; D is perhaps TRBD2 (6 bases). The length of the CDR3 is 15 residues. V was shortened by 4 bases and J by 0 bases, with 13 bases between the two germline ends. CDR1 and CDR2 (germline): SQVTM, ANQGSEA. DNA of the CDR3: TGCAGCGTTGGGCTCCCCGGGGGCTCCTACAATGAGCAGTTCTTC. Translated: CSVGLPGGSYNEQFF.

Worth noting for this clonotype: The junction does not match germline at one end; this may be a read error. The chain combines TRBV6-2 or TRBV6-3 with TRBJ1-6; D possibly corresponds to TRBD1 (6 bases). CDR1 MNHEY and CDR2 SVGEGT come from the germline V gene. CDR3 length: 18 residues. CDR3 amino acids: CASSYSTGQSSYKSPLHF. CDR3 nucleotide sequence: TGTGCCAGCAGTTACTCGACCGGACAGAGCTCCTATAAGTCACCCCTCCACTTT.

Only a few counts were recorded for this clonotype. This chain joins TRBV7-9 and TRBJ1-1, with D hard to call. The CDR3 loop spans 14 amino acids. The germline V gene has CDR1 SEHNR and CDR2 FQNEAQ (reference sequence). V was cut by 3 bases and J by 1 base, with 9 bases left in between. This chain's CDR3 is CASSLAVENTEAFF. CDR3 nucleotide sequence: TGTGCCAGCAGCTTGGCAGTGGAGAACACTGAAGCTTTCTTT.

The chain combines TRBV11-2 with TRBJ1-5, with D uncertain. V was trimmed by 5 bases and J by 2 bases, leaving 10 bases between them. The CDR3 covers 14 residues. Germline lookup yields CDR1 SGHAT and CDR2 FQNNGV. The DNA of the CDR3 is TGTGCCAGCAGCCCCGGGGTGGGCAATCAGCCCCAGCATTTT. Protein sequence: CASSPGVGNQPQHF.

The chain couples TRBV6-5 to TRBJ2-3; D perhaps matches TRBD2 (5 bases). In germline, CDR1 is MNHEY, CDR2 SVGAGI. The CDR3 has 14 residues. V lost 3 bases, J lost 1 base, and 8 bases lay in between. For the CDR3, the DNA is TGTGCCAGCAGTTATCGGGGTGGCACAGATACGCAGTATTTT. It specifies CASSYRGGTDTQYF.

This rearrangement joins TRBV7-9 to TRBJ2-7, with 9 bases fitting TRBD1. Losses at the gene ends were 5 bases for V and 5 bases for J; bases not matched to a gene: 7. The CDR3 has 14 amino acids. The germline gives CDR1 SEHNR, CDR2 FQNEAQ (reference sequence). This chain's CDR3 is CASSTYRGRNEQYF. For the CDR3, the DNA is TGTGCCAGCAGCACATACAGGGGGCGAAACGAGCAGTACTTC.

V is TRBV29-1 and J is TRBJ2-5; D perhaps matches TRBD1 (5 bases). Trimming left V 0 bases short and J 4 bases short, with 15 bases between. Germline V gene data show CDR1 as SQVTM and CDR2 as ANQGSEA. This CDR3 has 15 amino acids. This chain's CDR3 is CSVEDQFKGRETQYF. The CDR3, as DNA: TGCAGCGTTGAAGATCAGTTTAAGGGGCGAGAGACCCAGTACTTC.

This chain uses TRBV6-5 with TRBJ2-1; no firm D call. This CDR3 is built from 15 residues. The germline gives CDR1 MNHEY, CDR2 SVGAGI. The V end was cut by 6 bases, the J end by 4 bases, with 16 bases between. CDR3 loop: CASRKACADYNEQFF. The CDR3 DNA follows: TGTGCCAGCAGAAAAGCTTGCGCCGATTACAATGAGCAGTTCTTC.

The chain combines TRBV20-1 with TRBJ1-5; D unclear. The V end lost 0 bases, the J end lost 2 bases, and 8 bases lay between the germline ends. Germline loops: CDR1 DFQATT, CDR2 SNEGSKA (reference sequence). The CDR3 loop spans 14 amino acids. The CDR3 is CSARDGVGNQPQHF. The CDR3, as DNA: TGCAGTGCTAGAGATGGGGTGGGCAATCAGCCCCAGCATTTT.

Regarding this clonotype: Compared with germline, one end of the junction differs, possibly owing to a read error. The chain carries TRBV19 and TRBJ1-5; no reliable D call. CDR1 is LNHDA, CDR2 SQIVND, per germline (reference sequence). The CDR3 runs to 13 residues. The CDR3 loop reads CASRQGLNQPRHF. CDR3 sequence (DNA): TGTGCCAGCAGACAAGGGCTCAATCAGCCCCGGCATTTT.

The rearrangement uses TRBV5-1 and TRBJ2-5; TRBD2 aligns across 14 bases. V was pared by 5 bases and J by 1 base, with 10 bases of the junction left unmatched. This CDR3 has 18 amino acids. CDR1 is SGHRS, CDR2 YFSETQ, per germline. CDR3 sequence: CASRTGTSGSPSQETQYF. The CDR3 nucleotides read TGCGCCAGCAGGACGGGGACTAGCGGGAGCCCTTCCCAAGAGACCCAGTACTTC.

The chain couples TRBV7-2 to TRBJ2-3; 7 bases match TRBD2. The CDR3 is 14 amino acids. CDR1 and CDR2 (germline): SGHTA, FQGNSA. The V gene end was trimmed by 4 bases and the J gene end by 2 bases; junction bases not matched to a gene: 3. CDR3 amino acids: CASSWGGATDTQYF. The CDR3 nucleotides read TGTGCCAGCAGCTGGGGGGGAGCCACAGATACGCAGTATTTT.

CDR3 bases: TGTGCCAGCAGTTACGGGGCAGGGCCCCACAATCTCTACGAGCAGTACTTC. Translating it yields CASSYGAGPHNLYEQYF. The rearrangement joins TRBV6-2 or TRBV6-3 to TRBJ2-7; D perhaps matches TRBD1 (5 bases). Germline lookup yields CDR1 MNHEY and CDR2 SVGEGT. V lost 2 bases to trimming and J lost 3 bases, with 20 bases between them. The CDR3 is 17 residues long.

There are a few counts of this clonotype. The chain couples TRBV6-4 to TRBJ2-5; 10 positions match TRBD2. This CDR3 region has 15 residues. Germline values: CDR1 MRHNA, CDR2 SNTAGT. The V segment lost 4 bases and the J segment 11 bases; nucleotides outside the gene matches: 13. The CDR3 here is CASSVAGGSYNEQYF. As DNA, the CDR3 is TGTGCCAGCAGTGTAGCGGGGGGCTCCTACAATGAGCAGTACTTC.

The rearrangement joins TRBV20-1 to TRBJ1-2; D is undetermined. V lost 7 bases to trimming and J lost 4 bases, with 16 bases between them. CDR1 is DFQATT and CDR2 is SNEGSKA in the germline V gene (reference sequence). CDR3 size: 13 residues. CDR3 protein: CSVAHGNRYGYTF. For the CDR3, the DNA is TGCAGTGTAGCACATGGAAATCGCTATGGCTACACCTTC.

This chain connects TRBV5-5 to TRBJ1-1; D is undetermined. CDR3 length: 18 residues. Germline CDR1 and CDR2: SGHKS and YYEKEE (reference sequence). The ends were cut back, 0 bases at V and 0 bases at J, with 18 bases in the middle. The CDR3 sequence is CASSLAPPGGAMNTEAFF. The CDR3 nucleotides read TGTGCCAGCAGCTTGGCCCCCCCCGGAGGAGCCATGAACACTGAAGCTTTCTTT. The variable domain in full, with the rest retrieved from reference TRBV5-5 and TRBJ1-1, is DAGVTQSPTHLIKTRGQQVTLRCSPISGHKSVSWYQQVLGQGPQFIFQYYEKEERGRGNFPDRFSARQFPNYSSELNVNALLLGDSALYLCASSLAPPGGAMNTEAFFGQGTRLTVV.

This sequence joins TRBV7-9 and TRBJ2-7; 7 bases agree with TRBD1. The CDR3 spans 13 residues. V dropped 8 bases and J dropped 3; count of bases not matched to a gene: 7. Germline V CDR1 and CDR2: SEHNR, FQNEAQ (reference sequence). As DNA, the CDR3 is TGTGCCAGCGGAATACAGGGGAGCTACGAGCAGTACTTC. This translates into CASGIQGSYEQYF.

This clonotype was observed a single time. This rearrangement joins TRBV4-1 to TRBJ1-1, with D perhaps matching TRBD1 (5 bases). The CDR3 runs to 13 residues. From germline, CDR1 is MGHRA and CDR2 YSYEKL. V lost 1 base, J lost 10 bases, and 13 bases lay in between. DNA for the CDR3: TGCGCCAGCAGCCAAGGTCGGGTCCAGGGAGCTTTCTTT. Encoded protein: CASSQGRVQGAFF.